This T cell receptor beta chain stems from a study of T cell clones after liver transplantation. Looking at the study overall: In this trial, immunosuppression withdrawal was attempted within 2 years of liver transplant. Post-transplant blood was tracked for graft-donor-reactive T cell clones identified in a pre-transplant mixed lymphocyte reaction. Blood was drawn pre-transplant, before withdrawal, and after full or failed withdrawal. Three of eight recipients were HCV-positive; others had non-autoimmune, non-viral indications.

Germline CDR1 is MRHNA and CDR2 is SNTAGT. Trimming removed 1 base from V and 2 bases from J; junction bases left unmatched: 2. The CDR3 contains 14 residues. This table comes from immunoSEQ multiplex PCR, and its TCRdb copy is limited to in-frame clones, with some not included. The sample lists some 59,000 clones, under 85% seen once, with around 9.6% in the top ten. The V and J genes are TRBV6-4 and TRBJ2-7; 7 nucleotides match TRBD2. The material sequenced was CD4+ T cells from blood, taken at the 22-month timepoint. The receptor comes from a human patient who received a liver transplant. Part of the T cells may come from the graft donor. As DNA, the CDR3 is TGTGCCAGCAGTGACTATGGGGGGGCCTACGAGCAGTACTTC. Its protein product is CASSDYGGAYEQYF.